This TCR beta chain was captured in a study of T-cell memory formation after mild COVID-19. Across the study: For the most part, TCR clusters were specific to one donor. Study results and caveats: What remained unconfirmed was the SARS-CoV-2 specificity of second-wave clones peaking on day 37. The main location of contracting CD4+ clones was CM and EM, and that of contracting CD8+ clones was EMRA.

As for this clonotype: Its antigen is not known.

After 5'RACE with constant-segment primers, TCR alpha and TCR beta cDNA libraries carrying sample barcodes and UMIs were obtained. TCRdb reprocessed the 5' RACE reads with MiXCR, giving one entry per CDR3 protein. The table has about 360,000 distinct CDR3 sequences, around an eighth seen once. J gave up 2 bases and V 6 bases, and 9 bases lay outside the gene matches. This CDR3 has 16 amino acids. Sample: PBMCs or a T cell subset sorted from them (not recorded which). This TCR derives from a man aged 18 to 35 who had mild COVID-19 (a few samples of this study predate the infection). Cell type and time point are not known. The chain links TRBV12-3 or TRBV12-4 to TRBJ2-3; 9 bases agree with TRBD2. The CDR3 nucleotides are TGTGCCAGCAGACACCTTAGCGGGGGATACACAGATACGCAGTATTTT. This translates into CASRHLSGGYTDTQYF.